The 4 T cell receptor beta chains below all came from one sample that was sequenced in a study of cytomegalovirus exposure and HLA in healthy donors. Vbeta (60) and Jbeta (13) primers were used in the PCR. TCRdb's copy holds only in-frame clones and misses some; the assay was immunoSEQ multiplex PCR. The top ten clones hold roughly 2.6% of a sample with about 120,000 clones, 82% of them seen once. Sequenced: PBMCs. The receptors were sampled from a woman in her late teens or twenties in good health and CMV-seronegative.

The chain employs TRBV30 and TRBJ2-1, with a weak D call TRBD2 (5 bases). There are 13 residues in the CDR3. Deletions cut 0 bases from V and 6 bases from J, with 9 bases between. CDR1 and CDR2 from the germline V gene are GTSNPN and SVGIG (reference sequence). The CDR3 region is CAWSVSGINEQFF. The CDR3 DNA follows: TGTGCCTGGAGTGTATCCGGGATCAATGAGCAGTTCTTC.

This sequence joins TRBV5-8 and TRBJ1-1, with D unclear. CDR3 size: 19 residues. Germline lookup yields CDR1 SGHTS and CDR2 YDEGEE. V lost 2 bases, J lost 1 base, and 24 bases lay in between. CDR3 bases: TGTGCCAGCAGCTTACGGTCATCTGTGGTTGGGCCTACGAACACTGAAGCTTTCTTT. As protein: CASSLRSSVVGPTNTEAFF.

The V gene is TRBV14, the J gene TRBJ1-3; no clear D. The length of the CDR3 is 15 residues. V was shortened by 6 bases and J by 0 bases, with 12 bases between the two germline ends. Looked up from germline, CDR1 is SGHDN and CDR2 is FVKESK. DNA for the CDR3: TGTGCCAGCAGTCGGACTGTGGGCTCTGGAAACACCATATATTTT. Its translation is CASSRTVGSGNTIYF. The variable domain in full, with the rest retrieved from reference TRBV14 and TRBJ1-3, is EAGVTQFPSHSVIEKGQTVTLRCDPISGHDNLYWYRRVMGKEIKFLLHFVKESKQDESGMPNNRFLAERTGGTYSTLKVQPAELEDSGVYFCASSRTVGSGNTIYFGEGSWLTVV.

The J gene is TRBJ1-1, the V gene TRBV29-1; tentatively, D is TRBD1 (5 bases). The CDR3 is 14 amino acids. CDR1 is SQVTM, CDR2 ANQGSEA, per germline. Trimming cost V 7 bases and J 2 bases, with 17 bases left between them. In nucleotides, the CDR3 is TGCAGCGCCGTAGGGGCGACACATAACACTGAAGCTTTCTTT. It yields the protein CSAVGATHNTEAFF.